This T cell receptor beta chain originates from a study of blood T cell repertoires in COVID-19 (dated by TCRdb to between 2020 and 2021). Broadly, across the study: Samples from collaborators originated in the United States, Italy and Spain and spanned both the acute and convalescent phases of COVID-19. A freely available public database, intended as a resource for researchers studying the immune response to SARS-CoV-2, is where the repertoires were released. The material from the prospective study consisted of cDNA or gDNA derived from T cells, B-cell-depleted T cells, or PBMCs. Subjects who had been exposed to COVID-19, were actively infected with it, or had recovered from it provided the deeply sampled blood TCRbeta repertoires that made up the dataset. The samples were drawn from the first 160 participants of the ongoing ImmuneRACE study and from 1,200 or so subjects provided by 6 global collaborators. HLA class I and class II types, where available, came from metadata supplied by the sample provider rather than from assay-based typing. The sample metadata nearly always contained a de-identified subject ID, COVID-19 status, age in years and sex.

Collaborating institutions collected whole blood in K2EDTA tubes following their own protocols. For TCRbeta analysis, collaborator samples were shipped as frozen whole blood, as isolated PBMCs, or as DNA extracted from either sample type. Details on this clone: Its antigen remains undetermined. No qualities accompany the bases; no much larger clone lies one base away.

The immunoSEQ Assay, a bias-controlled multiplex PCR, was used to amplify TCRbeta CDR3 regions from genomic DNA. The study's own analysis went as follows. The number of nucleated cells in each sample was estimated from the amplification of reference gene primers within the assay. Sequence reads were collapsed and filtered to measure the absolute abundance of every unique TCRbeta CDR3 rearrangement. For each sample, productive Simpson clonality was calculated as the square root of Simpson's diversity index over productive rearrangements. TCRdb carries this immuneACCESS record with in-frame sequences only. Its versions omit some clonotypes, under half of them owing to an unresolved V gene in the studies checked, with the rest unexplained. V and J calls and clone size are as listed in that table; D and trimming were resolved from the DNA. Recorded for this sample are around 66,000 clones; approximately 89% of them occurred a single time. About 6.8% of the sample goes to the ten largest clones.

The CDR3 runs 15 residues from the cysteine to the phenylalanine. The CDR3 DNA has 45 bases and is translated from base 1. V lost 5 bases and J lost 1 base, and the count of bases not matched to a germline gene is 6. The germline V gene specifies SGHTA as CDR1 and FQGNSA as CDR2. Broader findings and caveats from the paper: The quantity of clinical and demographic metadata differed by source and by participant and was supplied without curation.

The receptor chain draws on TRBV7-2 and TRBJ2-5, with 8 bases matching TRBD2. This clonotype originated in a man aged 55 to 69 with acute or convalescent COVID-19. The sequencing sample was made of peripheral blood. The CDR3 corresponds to CASSLLAGTQETQYF. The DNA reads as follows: TGTGCCAGCAGCCTTTTAGCGGGGACCCAAGAGACCCAGTACTTC.